This T cell receptor beta chain is drawn from a study of Tregs in tolerant kidney transplant recipients. Concerning this clone: Antigen: not known.

Thawed PBMCs were FACS-sorted into unstimulated CD4+CD25+CD127- regulatory T cells, CD4+CD25- non-regulatory cells, CD4 and CD8 cells. Findings of the study overall: The most relevant donor-specific Treg TCRbeta repertoire apparently came from expansion with activated donor B cells. This study did not directly address biological reproducibility.

Clones were sequenced by immunoSEQ multiplex PCR, and TCRdb holds only the in-frame ones, with some missing. The data show approximately 260,000 clones, 80% to 85% seen once. Per germline, CDR1 SGHNT and CDR2 YENEEA. The CDR3 covers 16 residues. The chain uses TRBV11-3 and TRBJ2-3; possibly TRBD1 for D (6 bases). The J call could be wrong; TRBJ1-5 is a better fit for the DNA end. Material for sequencing was CD4+ T cells from blood. The TCR was taken from a human donor in good health. The CDR3 loop is CASSFKLAGGGDTQHF. The CDR3 region has the DNA TGTGCCAGCAGCTTTAAACTAGCGGGAGGGGGAGATACGCAGCATTTT.